Given below is one TCR beta chain in context. No antigen is known for it. This sample was included in a study of T cells after yellow fever vaccination. Whole-study context: The SMART-Seq v4 Ultra Low Input method served to prepare the low-cell-number fractions.

CDR1 and CDR2 (germline): SEHNR, FQNEAQ (reference sequence). The V end was cut by 5 bases, the J end by 7 bases, with 15 bases between. This CDR3 is built from 13 residues. Each CDR3 protein is one row after TCRdb ran MiXCR on the 5' RACE reads. The top ten hold roughly 0.5% of the sample, which has roughly 250,000 distinct CDR3 sequences, approximately 12% seen once. Study-level points and caveats: Secondary responses were weaker yet peaked faster, day 5 versus 15. Detected again after the booster were most primary-vaccination clones, at about 96% CD4 and approximately 87% CD8. Contamination by abundant bulk-population clonotypes could be present in FACS-sorted repertoires.

The clonotype was recovered from a man aged 25 to 40 who received the YFV17D yellow fever vaccine. The chain couples TRBV7-9 to TRBJ2-7; either TRBD1 or TRBD2 may fit D (5 bases each). The input for sequencing was CD4+ T cells sorted from PBMCs, taken 45 days after the yellow fever booster vaccination. CDR3: CASSRAGTGEQYF. DNA of the CDR3: TGTGCCAGCAGCCGAGCCGGGACGGGGGAGCAGTACTTC.